These 7 T cell receptor beta chains were sequenced from one sample in a study of beta chain features in type 1 diabetes. Isolated RNA was reverse transcribed in full, so expressed TCRB transcripts were sequenced. Libraries were prepared by immunoSEQ multiplex PCR; TCRdb keeps only in-frame clonotypes and omits some of them. The sample carries over 20,000 clones, roughly half recorded once. Broader study findings: Across all four CD4+ subsets, people with type 1 diabetes showed modestly shorter TCRB CDR3s.

Antigens for these TCRs are unknown. The sequenced sample was stem cell memory CD4+ T cells from blood. The receptors were gathered from a man aged 30 to 39 with type 1 diabetes.

The chain combines TRBV6-4 with TRBJ2-6; no firm D call. CDR1 and CDR2 (germline): MRHNA, SNTAGT. There are 15 residues in the CDR3. Trimming took 2 bases from V and 3 from J, leaving 8 bases between them. The CDR3 spells CASSDGALGANVLTF. The CDR3 DNA follows: TGTGCCAGCAGTGACGGTGCGCTTGGGGCCAACGTCCTGACTTTC.

The J gene is TRBJ1-4, the V gene TRBV5-1; the match to TRBD1 covers 7 bases. This CDR3 spans 15 amino acids. Germline V gives CDR1 SGHRS, CDR2 YFSETQ. Trimming at V came to 4 bases and at J to 7 bases, leaving 10 bases not matched to a gene. CDR3 sequence: CASSEQTGWGEKLFF. CDR3 bases: TGCGCCAGCAGCGAGCAGACAGGGTGGGGTGAAAAACTGTTTTTT.

This clone was observed a handful of times. J is TRBJ1-1 and V is TRBV2, with D possibly matching TRBD1 (6 bases). Deletions cut 8 bases from V and 10 bases from J, with 17 bases between. The CDR3 extends over 12 amino acids. Germline CDR1 is SNHLY and CDR2 is FYNNEI. The CDR3: CASLRGGQGAFF. CDR3 in DNA: TGTGCCAGCCTCAGGGGCGGGCAAGGAGCTTTCTTT.

The chain has TRBV10-3 and TRBJ2-1, with 7 bases identical to TRBD1. Trimming cost V 8 bases and J 2 bases; bases outside gene matches: 3. Germline V CDR1 and CDR2: ENHRY, SYGVKD. This CDR3 is 13 amino acids long. CDR3 coding DNA: TGTGCCATCCGACAGGGAGCCTACAATGAGCAGTTCTTC. Translation gives CAIRQGAYNEQFF.

This chain joins TRBV4-2 and TRBJ1-2; D is possibly TRBD1 (6 bases). The CDR3 has 13 residues. CDR1 LGHNA and CDR2 YNFKEQ come from the germline V gene. V was pared by 1 base and J by 3 bases, with 6 bases between. The CDR3 DNA is TGTGCCAGCAGCCAAGGGACAGACTATGGCTACACCTTC. This codes for CASSQGTDYGYTF.

This chain joins TRBV19 and TRBJ1-1, with D possibly being TRBD1 (6 bases). V lost 7 bases to trimming and J lost 2 bases, with 17 bases between them. The CDR3 totals 15 residues. CDR1 and CDR2 from the germline V gene are LNHDA and SQIVND (reference sequence). DNA for the CDR3: TGTGCCAGTACCCCTATTGGGACACGAAACACTGAAGCTTTCTTT. Translating it yields CASTPIGTRNTEAFF.

V gene TRBV30 combines with J gene TRBJ1-3; D is ambiguous. Germline assignment: CDR1 GTSNPN and CDR2 SVGIG (reference sequence). Deletions cut 3 bases from V and 0 bases from J, with 12 bases between. CDR3 length equals 15 residues. CDR3 coding DNA: TGTGCCTGGAGCCAAGGCGACACCTCTGGAAACACCATATATTTT. It yields the protein CAWSQGDTSGNTIYF.